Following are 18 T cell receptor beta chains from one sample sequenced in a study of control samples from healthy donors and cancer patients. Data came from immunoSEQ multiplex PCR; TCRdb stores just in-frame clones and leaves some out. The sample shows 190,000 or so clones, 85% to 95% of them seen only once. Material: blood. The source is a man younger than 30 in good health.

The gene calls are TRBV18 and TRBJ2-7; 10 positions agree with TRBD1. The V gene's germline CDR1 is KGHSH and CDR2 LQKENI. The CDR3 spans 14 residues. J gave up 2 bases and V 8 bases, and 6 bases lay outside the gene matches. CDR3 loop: CASQTGTGAYEQYF. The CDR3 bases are TGTGCCAGCCAGACCGGGACAGGGGCCTACGAGCAGTACTTC.

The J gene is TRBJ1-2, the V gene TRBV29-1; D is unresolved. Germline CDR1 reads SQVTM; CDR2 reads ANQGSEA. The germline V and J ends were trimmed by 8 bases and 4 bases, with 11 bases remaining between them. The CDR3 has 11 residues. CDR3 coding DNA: TGCAGCCCCCCAAGGACCTATGGCTACACCTTC. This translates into CSPPRTYGYTF.

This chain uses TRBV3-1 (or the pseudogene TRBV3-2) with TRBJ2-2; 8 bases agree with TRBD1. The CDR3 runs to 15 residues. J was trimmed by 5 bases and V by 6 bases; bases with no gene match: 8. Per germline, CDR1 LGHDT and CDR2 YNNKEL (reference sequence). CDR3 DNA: TGTGCCAGCAGTCGGACAGGGTCGGGGACCGGGGAGCTGTTTTTT. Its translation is CASSRTGSGTGELFF.

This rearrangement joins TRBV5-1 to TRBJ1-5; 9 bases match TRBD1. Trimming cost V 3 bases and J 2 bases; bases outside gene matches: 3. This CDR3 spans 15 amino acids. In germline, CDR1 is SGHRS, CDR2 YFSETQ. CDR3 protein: CASSSTGGGNQPQHF. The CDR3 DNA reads TGCGCCAGCAGCTCAACAGGGGGCGGCAATCAGCCCCAGCATTTT.

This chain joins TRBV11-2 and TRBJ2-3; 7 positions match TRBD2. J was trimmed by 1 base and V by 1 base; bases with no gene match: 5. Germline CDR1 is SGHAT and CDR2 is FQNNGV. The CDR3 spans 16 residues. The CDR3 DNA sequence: TGTGCCAGCAGCTTAGGTGCGGGGGACCGCACAGATACGCAGTATTTT. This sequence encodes CASSLGAGDRTDTQYF. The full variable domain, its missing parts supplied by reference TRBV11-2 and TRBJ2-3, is EAGVAQSPRYKIIEKRQSVAFWCNPISGHATLYWYQQILGQGPKLLIQFQNNGVVDDSQLPKDRFSAERLKGVDSTLKIQPAKLEDSAVYLCASSLGAGDRTDTQYFGPGTRLTVL.

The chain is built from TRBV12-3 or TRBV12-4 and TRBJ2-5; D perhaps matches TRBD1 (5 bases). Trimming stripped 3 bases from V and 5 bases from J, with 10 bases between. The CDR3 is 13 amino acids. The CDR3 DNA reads TGTGCCAGCAGTTTCAGGGTTATGGAGACCCAGTACTTC. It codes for CASSFRVMETQYF.

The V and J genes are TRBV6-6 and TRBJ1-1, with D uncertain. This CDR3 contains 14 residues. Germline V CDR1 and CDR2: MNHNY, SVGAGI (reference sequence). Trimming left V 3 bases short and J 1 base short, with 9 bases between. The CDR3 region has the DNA TGTGCCAGCAGTTATACGCAAGGGAACACTGAAGCTTTCTTT. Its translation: CASSYTQGNTEAFF.

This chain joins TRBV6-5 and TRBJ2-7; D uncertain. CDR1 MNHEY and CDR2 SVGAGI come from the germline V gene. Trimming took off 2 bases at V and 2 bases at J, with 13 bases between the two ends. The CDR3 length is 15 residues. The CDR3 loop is CASSYKAQVPYEQYF. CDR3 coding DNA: TGTGCCAGCAGTTACAAGGCCCAGGTTCCCTACGAGCAGTACTTC.

For the CDR3, the DNA is TGTGCCAGCTCACCGGGCCCTGAAAATAAAAAACTGTTTTTT. This translates into CASSPGPENKKLFF. V usage is TRBV18 and J usage is TRBJ1-4; D ambiguous. The CDR3 is 14 residues long. Trimming left V 3 bases short and J 9 bases short, with 14 bases between. The germline V gene encodes CDR1 KGHSH and CDR2 LQKENI.

The CDR3 here is CASSLGVNNEQFF. CDR3 coding DNA: TGTGCCAGCAGCTTAGGGGTAAACAATGAGCAGTTCTTC. The gene calls are TRBV7-3 and TRBJ2-1; D not resolved. The CDR3 spans 13 residues. Germline loops: CDR1 SGHTA, CDR2 FQGTGA. V was shortened by 2 bases and J by 5 bases, with 7 bases between the two germline ends.

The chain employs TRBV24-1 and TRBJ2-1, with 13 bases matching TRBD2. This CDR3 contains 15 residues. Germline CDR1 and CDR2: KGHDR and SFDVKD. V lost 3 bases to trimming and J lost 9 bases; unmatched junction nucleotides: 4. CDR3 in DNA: TGTGCCACCAGTGATGCCGGGACTAGCGGGGTTGAGCAGTTCTTC. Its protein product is CATSDAGTSGVEQFF.

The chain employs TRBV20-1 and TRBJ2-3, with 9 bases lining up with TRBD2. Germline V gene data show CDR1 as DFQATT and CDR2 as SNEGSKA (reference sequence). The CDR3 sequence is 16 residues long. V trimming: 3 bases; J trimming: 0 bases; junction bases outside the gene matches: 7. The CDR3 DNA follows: TGCAGTGCTAGTGGGTCGCGGGGGGGTAGCACAGATACGCAGTATTTT. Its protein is CSASGSRGGSTDTQYF.

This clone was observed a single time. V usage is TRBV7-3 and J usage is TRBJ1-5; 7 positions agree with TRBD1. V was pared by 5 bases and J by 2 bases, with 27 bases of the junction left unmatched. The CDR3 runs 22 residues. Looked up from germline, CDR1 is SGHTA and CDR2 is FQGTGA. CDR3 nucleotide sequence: TGTGCCAGCAGCCCCTCACCCCCGGGACAGAGTAAGGTGTGTTTGGGCAATCAGCCCCAGCATTTT. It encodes CASSPSPPGQSKVCLGNQPQHF.

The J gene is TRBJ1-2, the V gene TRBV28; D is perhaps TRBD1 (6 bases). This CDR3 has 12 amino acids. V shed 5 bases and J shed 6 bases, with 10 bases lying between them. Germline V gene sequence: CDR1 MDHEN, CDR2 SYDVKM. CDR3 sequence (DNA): TGTGCCAGCAGTACACGACAGGATGGCTACACCTTC. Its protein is CASSTRQDGYTF.

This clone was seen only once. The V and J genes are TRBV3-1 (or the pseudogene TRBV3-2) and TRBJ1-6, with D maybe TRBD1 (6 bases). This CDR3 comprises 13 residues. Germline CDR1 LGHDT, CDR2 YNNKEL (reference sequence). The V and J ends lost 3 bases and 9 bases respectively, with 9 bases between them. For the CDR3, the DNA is TGTGCCAGCAGCCAGGACAGTCGTTCACCCCTCCACTTT. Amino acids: CASSQDSRSPLHF.

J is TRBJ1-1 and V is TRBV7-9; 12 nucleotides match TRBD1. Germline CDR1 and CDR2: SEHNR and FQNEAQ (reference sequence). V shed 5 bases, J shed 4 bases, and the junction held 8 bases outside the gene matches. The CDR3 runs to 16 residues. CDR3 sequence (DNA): TGTGCCAGCAGCCGATCAATGGGACAGGGGGCCACTGAAGCTTTCTTT. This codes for CASSRSMGQGATEAFF.

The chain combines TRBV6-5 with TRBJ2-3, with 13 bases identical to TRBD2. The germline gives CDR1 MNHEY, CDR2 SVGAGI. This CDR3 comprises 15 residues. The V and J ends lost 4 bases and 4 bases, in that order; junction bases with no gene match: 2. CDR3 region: CASSSTSGGADTQYF. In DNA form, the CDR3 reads TGTGCCAGCAGTTCCACTAGCGGGGGGGCAGATACGCAGTATTTT.

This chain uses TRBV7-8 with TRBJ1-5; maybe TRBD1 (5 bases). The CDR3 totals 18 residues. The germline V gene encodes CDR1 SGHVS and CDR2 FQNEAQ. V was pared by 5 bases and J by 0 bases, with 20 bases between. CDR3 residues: CASSLRGTGADSNQPQHF. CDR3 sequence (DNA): TGTGCCAGCAGCCTGAGAGGGACTGGGGCGGATAGCAATCAGCCCCAGCATTTT. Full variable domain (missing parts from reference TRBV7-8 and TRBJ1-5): GAGVSQSPRYKVAKRGQDVALRCDPISGHVSLFWYQQALGQGPEFLTYFQNEAQLDKSGLPSDRFFAERPEGSVSTLKIQRTQQEDSAVYLCASSLRGTGADSNQPQHFGDGTRLSIL.